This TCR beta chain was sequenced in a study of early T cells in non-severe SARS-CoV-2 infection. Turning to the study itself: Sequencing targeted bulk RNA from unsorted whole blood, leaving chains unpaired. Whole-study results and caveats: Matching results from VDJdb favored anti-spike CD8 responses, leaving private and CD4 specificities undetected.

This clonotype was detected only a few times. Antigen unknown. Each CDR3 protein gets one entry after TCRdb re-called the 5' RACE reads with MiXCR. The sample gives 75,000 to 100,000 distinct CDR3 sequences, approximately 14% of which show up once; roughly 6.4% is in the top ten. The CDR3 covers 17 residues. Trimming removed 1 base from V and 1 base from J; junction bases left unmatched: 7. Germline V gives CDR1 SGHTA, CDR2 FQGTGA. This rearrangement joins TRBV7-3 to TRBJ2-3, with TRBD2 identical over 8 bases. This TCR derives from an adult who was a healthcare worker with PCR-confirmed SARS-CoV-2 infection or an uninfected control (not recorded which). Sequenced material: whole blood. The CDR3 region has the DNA TGTGCCAGCAGCTTAAAGCCAGCGGGAGTGGGCACAGATACGCAGTATTTT. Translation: CASSLKPAGVGTDTQYF.